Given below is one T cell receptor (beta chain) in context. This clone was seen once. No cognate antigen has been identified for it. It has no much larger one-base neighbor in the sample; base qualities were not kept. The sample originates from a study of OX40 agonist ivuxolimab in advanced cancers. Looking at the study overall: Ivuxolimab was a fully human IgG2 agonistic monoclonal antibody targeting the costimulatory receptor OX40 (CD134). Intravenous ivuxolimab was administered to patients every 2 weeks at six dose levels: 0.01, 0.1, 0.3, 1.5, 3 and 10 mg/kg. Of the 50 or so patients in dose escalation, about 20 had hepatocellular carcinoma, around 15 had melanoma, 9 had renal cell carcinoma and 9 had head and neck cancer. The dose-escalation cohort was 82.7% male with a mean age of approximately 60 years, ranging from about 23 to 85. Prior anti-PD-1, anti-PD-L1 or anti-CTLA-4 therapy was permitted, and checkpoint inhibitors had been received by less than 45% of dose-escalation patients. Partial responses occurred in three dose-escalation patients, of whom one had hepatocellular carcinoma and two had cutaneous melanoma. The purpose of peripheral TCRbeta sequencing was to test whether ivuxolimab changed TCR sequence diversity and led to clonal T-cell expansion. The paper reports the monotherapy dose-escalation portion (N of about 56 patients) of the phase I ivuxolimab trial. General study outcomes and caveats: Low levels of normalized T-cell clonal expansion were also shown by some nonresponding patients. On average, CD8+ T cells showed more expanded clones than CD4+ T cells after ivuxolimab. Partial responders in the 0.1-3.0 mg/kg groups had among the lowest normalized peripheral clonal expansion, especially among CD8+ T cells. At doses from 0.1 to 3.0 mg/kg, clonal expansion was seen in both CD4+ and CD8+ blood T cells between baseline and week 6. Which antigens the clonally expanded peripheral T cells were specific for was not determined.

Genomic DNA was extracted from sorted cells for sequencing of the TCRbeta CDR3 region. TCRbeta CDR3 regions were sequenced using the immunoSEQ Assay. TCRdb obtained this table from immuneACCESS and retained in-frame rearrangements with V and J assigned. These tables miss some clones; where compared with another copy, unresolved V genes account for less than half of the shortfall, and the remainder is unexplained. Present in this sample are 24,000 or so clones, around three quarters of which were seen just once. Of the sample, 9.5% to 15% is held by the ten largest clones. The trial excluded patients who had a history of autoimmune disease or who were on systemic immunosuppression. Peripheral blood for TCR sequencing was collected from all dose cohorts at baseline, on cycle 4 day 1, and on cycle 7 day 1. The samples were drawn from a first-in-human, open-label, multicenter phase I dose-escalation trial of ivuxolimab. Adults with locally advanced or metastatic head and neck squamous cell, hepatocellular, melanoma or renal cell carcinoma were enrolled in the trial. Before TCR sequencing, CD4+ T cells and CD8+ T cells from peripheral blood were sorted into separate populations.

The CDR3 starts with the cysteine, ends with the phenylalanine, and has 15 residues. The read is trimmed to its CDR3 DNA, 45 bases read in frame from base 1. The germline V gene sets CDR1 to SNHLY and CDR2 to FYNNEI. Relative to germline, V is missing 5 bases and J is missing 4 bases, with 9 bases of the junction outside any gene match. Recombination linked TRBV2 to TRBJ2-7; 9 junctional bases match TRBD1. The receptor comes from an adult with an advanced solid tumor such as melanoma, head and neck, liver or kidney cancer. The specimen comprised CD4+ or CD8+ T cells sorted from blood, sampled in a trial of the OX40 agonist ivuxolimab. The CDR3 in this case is CASSPRTGDIYEQYF. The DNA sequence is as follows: TGTGCCAGCAGTCCTAGGACAGGGGATATTTACGAGCAGTACTTC.